Each of the 14 T cell receptor beta chains below was sequenced from the same sample in a study of CD8+ T cells in alopecia areata. Sequencing relied on a cDNA template that was reverse transcribed from extracted RNA. Profiling relied on immunoSEQ multiplex PCR, and the TCRdb table lists in-frame clones only, not all of them. The sample includes 200,000 to 300,000 clones, none of them occurring once. A panel of CD4, CD8alpha, NKG2D, NKG2ACE and other markers served to sort pooled cutaneous lymph node cells. Sequenced input: CD4+ T cells sorted from a lymph node. These receptors came from a C3H/HeJ mouse with alopecia areata. For this mouse line, the MHC haplotype is H2-k.

On this clone itself: Each gene name is a mouse one. CDR3 loop: CASSDARARGLDQDTQYF. The CDR3 DNA, read in part, is TGTGCCAGCAGTGATGCGCGGGCCAGGGGGCTTGACCAAGAC. The genes are TRBV13-1 and TRBJ2-5, with TRBD1 identical over 8 bases. The CDR3 end falls 4 residues outside the read, so it is completed with the germline J gene. The V gene end was trimmed by 0 bases and the J gene end by 1 base; junction bases not matched to a gene: 10. The CDR3 is 18 residues long. Germline CDR1 NSHNY, CDR2 SYGAGN.

A remark on this clone: Germline and genes: mouse. The read terminates 4 residues ahead of where the CDR3 ends, so the germline J gene completes it. The chain employs TRBV1 and TRBJ2-1; 8 bases fit TRBD2. The germline V gene encodes CDR1 NSQYPW and CDR2 LRSPGD (reference sequence). The CDR3 spans 16 residues. CDR3 DNA (partial): TGCACCTGCAGTGCAGATGTAGGGGGGGCGCGAGCT. Its protein product is CTCSADVGGARA. The CDR3 in full is CTCSADVGGARAEQFF.

In the case of this clone: Genes and germline are mouse. The observed sequence ends 4 residues before the CDR3 terminus, with the missing tail filled in from the germline J gene. The chain uses TRBV13-1 and TRBJ1-2, with 11 bases aligning to TRBD1. Trimming took 5 bases from V and 0 from J; bases not matched to a gene: 6. CDR1 is NSHNY, CDR2 SYGAGN, per germline. This CDR3 is built from 16 residues. The CDR3 sequence is CASRRDRGDTNSDYTF. CDR3 DNA (partial): TGTGCCAGCAGACGGGACAGGGGGGACACAAACTCC.

Notes on this clone: Mouse gene names and germline throughout. The read finishes 4 residues shy of the CDR3 end, and the germline J gene is used to complete it. This chain connects TRBV13-3 to TRBJ2-7; 8 bases match TRBD2. J was trimmed by 3 bases and V by 5 bases; bases with no gene match: 7. The CDR3 loop spans 14 amino acids. CDR1 and CDR2 (germline): NNHDY, SYVADS. The covered CDR3 bases are TGTGCCAGCAGGGCCCCCTGGGGGGTCTAT. Translated: CASRAPWGVY. The complete CDR3 protein is CASRAPWGVYEQYF.

About this clone: Gene names and germline refer to mouse. Distinct nucleotide sequences in the sample also encode this CDR3. The CDR3 loop reads CASGDATGDAEQFF. The CDR3 bases that were read are TGTGCCAGCGGTGATGCGACAGGGGATGCT. The rearrangement uses TRBV13-2 and TRBJ2-1; TRBD1 matches 8 bases. The read ends 4 residues before the CDR3 terminus; that terminus is restored from the germline J gene. J gave up 5 bases and V 0 bases, and 1 base lay outside the gene matches. Germline V gene lookup returns CDR1 NNHNN and CDR2 SYGAGS (reference sequence). This CDR3 comprises 14 residues.

Concerning this clone itself: Here the gene names and germline are mouse. The sequence runs out 4 residues before the end of the CDR3; the remainder is reconstructed from the germline J gene. The V gene is TRBV1, the J gene TRBJ2-1; D might be TRBD1 (6 bases). Trimming pared 0 bases from V and 4 bases from J, leaving 7 bases between. Germline V gives CDR1 NSQYPW, CDR2 LRSPGD (reference sequence). The CDR3 runs to 14 residues. The DNA read from the CDR3 is TGCACCTGCAGTGCAGAGGACAGATATGCT. Translation: CTCSAEDRYA. The CDR3 reads in full as CTCSAEDRYAEQFF. Based on the CDR3 plus reference TRBV1 and TRBJ2-1, the full variable domain is VTLLEQNPRWRLVPRGQAVNLRCILKNSQYPWMSWYQQDLQKQLQWLFTLRSPGDKEVKSLPGADYLATRVTDTELRLQVANMSQGRTLYCTCSAEDRYAEQFFGPGTRLTVL.

This clone was observed a handful of times. The listed genes are named as in mouse. The read ends 4 residues shy of where the CDR3 ends; the end is completed using the germline J gene. The chain uses TRBV13-1 and TRBJ2-5; D gene ambiguous. V dropped 3 bases and J dropped 0 bases, with 5 bases sitting between them. The CDR3 covers 13 residues. Germline CDR1 reads NSHNY; CDR2 reads SYGAGN. The sequenced part of the CDR3 DNA is TGTGCCAGCAGTGTTCCAAACCAAGAC. Its protein product is CASSVPNQD. The full CDR3 is CASSVPNQDTQYF.

The sample holds a few counts of this clone. The gene names given are mouse names. The CDR3 is cut off 4 residues early in the read; its end comes from the germline J gene. The rearrangement links TRBV13-3 to TRBJ1-1; tentatively, D is TRBD1 (6 bases). Trimming removed 5 bases at V and 0 bases at J, with 11 bases between. This CDR3 has 14 residues. Germline lookup yields CDR1 NNHDY and CDR2 SYVADS. The covered CDR3 bases are TGTGCCAGCAGCGTGGGACAAACAAACACA. Its protein is CASSVGQTNT. The entire CDR3 reads CASSVGQTNTEVFF.

This clone was found a few times. Any gene name here is a mouse gene name. The sequenced fragment ends 4 residues before the CDR3 boundary, so the rest is inferred from the germline J gene. Other DNA sequences in the sample encode the same CDR3. The chain couples TRBV1 to TRBJ2-5; 9 bases are a match to TRBD2. The CDR3 runs 15 residues. Per germline, CDR1 NSQYPW and CDR2 LRSPGD (reference sequence). The CDR3 sequence: CTCSADLGGRDTQYF. CDR3 DNA (partial): TGCACCTGCAGTGCAGATTTGGGGGGGCGAGAC.

This clone appeared a few times. Mouse gene names and germline throughout. From the germline J gene comes the end of the CDR3, since the read stops 4 residues before it. The chain carries TRBV13-2 and TRBJ2-1; D is perhaps TRBD1 (6 bases). Trimming stripped 2 bases from V and 3 bases from J, with 6 bases between. The CDR3 covers 13 residues. Per germline, CDR1 NNHNN and CDR2 SYGAGS (reference sequence). The sequenced part of the CDR3 DNA is TGTGCCAGCGGTGAGGACAGCTATGCT. Translating it yields CASGEDSYA. The full CDR3 is CASGEDSYAEQFF.

On this clone: Gene names and germline match the mouse. The CDR3 goes on 4 residues after the read ends, and that part is filled in from the germline J gene. The chain recombines TRBV19 with TRBJ1-1, with TRBD1 identical over 7 bases. The J segment lost 1 base and the V segment lost 2 bases, leaving 5 bases of the junction unmatched. Per germline, CDR1 FNHDT and CDR2 SITEND (reference sequence). This CDR3 spans 15 amino acids. CDR3: CASSIPDRVNTEVFF. CDR3 DNA, as far as it was read: TGTGCCAGCAGTATCCCTGACAGGGTAAACACA.

This clone was seen a handful of times. Here the gene names and germline are mouse. Read data end 4 residues before the CDR3 end; the end is taken from the germline J gene. Other DNA sequences in the sample encode the same CDR3. The V call is TRBV13-1, the J call TRBJ2-5, with a weak D call TRBD2 (7 bases). This CDR3 comprises 13 residues. From germline, CDR1 is NSHNY and CDR2 SYGAGN. The covered CDR3 bases are TGTGCCAGCAGTGAAGGGGGGGAAGAC. Its protein is CASSEGGED. The whole CDR3 protein is CASSEGGEDTQYF.

To note about this clone: Genes and germline come from the mouse. Read data end 4 residues before the CDR3 end; the end is taken from the germline J gene. The chain couples TRBV13-2 to TRBJ2-7, with unresolved D. Germline assignment: CDR1 NNHNN and CDR2 SYGAGS (reference sequence). The CDR3 contains 13 residues. The ends were cut back, 0 bases at V and 2 bases at J, with 6 bases in the middle. Here the CDR3 reads CASGDAGAYEQYF. Partial CDR3 DNA: TGTGCCAGCGGTGATGCTGGCGCCTAT.

To note about this clone: Gene and germline names: mouse. The sequenced part of the CDR3 DNA is TGCACCTGCAGTGCAGAGGGACAGCATTAT. The encoded protein is CTCSAEGQHY. The entire CDR3 protein reads CTCSAEGQHYEQYF. The chain employs TRBV1 and TRBJ2-7, with 7 bases identical to TRBD1. The read ends 4 residues shy of where the CDR3 ends; the end is completed using the germline J gene. This CDR3 has 14 residues. CDR1 is NSQYPW and CDR2 is LRSPGD in the germline V gene (reference sequence).